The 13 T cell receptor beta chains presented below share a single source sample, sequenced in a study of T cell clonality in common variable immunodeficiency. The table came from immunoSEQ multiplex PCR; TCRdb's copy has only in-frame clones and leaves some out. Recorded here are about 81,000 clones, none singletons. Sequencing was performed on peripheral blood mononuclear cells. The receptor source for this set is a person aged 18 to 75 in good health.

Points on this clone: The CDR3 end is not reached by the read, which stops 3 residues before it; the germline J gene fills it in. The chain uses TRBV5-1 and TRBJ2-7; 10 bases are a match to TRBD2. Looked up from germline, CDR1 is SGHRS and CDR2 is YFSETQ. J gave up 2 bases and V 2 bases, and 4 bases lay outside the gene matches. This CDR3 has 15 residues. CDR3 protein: CASSLLAGQTYEQYF. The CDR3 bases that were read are TGCGCCAGCAGCTTACTAGCGGGACAGACCTACGAG.

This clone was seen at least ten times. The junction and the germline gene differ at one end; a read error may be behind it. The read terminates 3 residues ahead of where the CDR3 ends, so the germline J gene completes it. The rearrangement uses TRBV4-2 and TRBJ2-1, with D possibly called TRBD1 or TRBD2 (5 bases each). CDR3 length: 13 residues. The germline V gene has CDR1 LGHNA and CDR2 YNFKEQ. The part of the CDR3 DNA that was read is TGCGCCAGCAGCCGACTGAGGGGTTCTGAG. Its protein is CASSRLRGSE. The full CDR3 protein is CASSRLRGSEQFF.

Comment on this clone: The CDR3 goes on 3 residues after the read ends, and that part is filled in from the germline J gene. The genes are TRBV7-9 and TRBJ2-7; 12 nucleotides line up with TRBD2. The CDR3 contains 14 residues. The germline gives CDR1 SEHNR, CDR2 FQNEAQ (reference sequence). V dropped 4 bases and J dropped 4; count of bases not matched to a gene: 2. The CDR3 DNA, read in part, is TGTGCCAGCAGCTCCGGACTAGCGGGGTACGAG. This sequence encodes CASSSGLAGYE. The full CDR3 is CASSSGLAGYEQYF. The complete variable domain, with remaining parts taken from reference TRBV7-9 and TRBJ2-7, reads DTGVSQNPRHKITKRGQNVTFRCDPISEHNRLYWYRQTLGQGPEFLTYFQNEAQLEKSRLLSDRFSAERPKGSFSTLEIQRTEQGDSAMYLCASSSGLAGYEQYFGPGTRLTVT.

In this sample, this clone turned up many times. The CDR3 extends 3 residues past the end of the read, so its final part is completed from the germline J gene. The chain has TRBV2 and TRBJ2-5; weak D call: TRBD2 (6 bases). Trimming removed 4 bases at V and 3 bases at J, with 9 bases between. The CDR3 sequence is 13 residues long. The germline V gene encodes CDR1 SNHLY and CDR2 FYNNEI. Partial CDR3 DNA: TGTGCCAGCAGTGGCCGGGGGAAAGAGACC. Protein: CASSGRGKET. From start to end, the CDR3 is CASSGRGKETQYF.

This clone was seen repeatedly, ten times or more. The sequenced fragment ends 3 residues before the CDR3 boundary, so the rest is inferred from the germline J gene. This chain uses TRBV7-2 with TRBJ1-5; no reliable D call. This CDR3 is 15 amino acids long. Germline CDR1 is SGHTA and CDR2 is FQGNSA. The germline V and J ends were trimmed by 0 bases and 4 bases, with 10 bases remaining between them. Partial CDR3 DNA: TGTGCCAGCAGCTTAGCCGGTTCAGGAAATCAGCCC. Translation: CASSLAGSGNQP. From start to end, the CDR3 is CASSLAGSGNQPQHF.

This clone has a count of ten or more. CDR3 DNA, as far as it was read: TGCGCCAGCAGCCAGGGTCCCGGACTAGCGGGAACAGATACG. Residues: CASSQGPGLAGTDT. In full, the CDR3 reads CASSQGPGLAGTDTQYF. The chain uses TRBV5-1 and TRBJ2-3; 12 bases line up with TRBD2. The read gets to within 3 residues of the CDR3 end, and the germline J gene fills in the rest. The trim removed 4 bases at V and 3 bases at J, leaving 9 bases unmatched. The V gene's germline CDR1 is SGHRS and CDR2 YFSETQ. The CDR3 extends over 17 amino acids.

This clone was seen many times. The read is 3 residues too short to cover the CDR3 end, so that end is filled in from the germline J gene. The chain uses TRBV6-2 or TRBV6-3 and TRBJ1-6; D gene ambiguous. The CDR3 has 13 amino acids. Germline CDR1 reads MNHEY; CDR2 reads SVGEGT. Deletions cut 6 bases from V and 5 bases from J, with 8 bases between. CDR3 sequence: CASRNTDNSPLHF. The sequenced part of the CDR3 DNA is TGTGCCAGCAGAAATACAGATAATTCACCC.

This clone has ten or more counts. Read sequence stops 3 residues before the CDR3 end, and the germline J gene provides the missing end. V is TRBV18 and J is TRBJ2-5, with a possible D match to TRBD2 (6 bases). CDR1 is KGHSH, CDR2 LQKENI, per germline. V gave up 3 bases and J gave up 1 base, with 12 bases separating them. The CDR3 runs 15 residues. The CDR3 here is CASSPLAAGQETQYF. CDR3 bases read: TGTGCCAGCTCACCCCTAGCAGCGGGCCAAGAGACC.

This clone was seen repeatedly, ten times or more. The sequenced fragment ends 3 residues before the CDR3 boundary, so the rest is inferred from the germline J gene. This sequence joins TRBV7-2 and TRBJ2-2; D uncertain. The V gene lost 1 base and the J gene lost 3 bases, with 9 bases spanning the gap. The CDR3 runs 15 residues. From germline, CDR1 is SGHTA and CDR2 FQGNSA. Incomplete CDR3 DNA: TGTGCCAGCAGCTTAGGCGGCCTGTACACCGGGGAG. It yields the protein CASSLGGLYTGE. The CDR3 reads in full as CASSLGGLYTGELFF.

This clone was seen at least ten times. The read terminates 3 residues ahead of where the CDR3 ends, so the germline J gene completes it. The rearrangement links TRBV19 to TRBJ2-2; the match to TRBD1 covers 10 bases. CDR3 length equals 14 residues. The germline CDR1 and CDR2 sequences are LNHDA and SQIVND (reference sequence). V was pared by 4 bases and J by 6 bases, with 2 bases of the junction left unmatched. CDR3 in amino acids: CASSTGQGAGELFF. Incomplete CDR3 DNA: TGTGCCAGTAGTACAGGACAGGGGGCCGGGGAG. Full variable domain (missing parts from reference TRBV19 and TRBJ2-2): DGGITQSPKYLFRKEGQNVTLSCEQNLNHDAMYWYRQDPGQGLRLIYYSQIVNDFQKGDIAEGYSVSREKKESFPLTVTSAQKNPTAFYLCASSTGQGAGELFFGEGSRLTVL.

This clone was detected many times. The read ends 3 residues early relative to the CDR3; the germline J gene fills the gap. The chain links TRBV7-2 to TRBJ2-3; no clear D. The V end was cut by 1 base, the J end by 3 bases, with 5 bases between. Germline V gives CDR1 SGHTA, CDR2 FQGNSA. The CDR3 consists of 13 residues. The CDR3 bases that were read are TGTGCCAGCAGCTTAGACAGAACAGATACG. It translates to CASSLDRTDT. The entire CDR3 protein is CASSLDRTDTQYF.

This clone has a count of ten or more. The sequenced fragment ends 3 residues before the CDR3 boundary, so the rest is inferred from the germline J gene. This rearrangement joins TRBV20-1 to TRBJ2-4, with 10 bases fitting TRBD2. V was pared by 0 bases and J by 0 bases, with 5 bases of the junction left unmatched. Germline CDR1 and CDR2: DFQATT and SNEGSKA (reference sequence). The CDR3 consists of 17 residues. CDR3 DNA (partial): TGCAGTGCTAGAGATCAAGGACTAGCGGTAGCCAAAAACATT. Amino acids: CSARDQGLAVAKNI. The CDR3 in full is CSARDQGLAVAKNIQYF.

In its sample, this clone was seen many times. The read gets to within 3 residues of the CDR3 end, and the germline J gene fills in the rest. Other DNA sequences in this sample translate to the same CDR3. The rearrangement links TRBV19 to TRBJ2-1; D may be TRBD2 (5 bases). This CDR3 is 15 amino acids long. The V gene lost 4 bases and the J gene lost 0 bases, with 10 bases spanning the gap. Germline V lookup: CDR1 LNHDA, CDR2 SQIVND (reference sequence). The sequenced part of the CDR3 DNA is TGTGCCAGTAGTACACCTAGCAACTCCTACAATGAG. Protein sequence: CASSTPSNSYNE. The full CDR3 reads CASSTPSNSYNEQFF.